Presented here are 4 T cell receptor beta chains from one specimen sequenced in a study of cytomegalovirus exposure and HLA in healthy donors. 60 Vbeta and 13 Jbeta primers were used in PCR. Only in-frame clones appear in the TCRdb table, and some are missing; sequencing was by immunoSEQ multiplex PCR. The data contain some 130,000 clones, approximately 77% of them seen just once; the ten biggest clones take up 1.3% to 1.5%. The specimen was PBMCs. The receptors stem from a woman in her thirties or forties in good health and CMV-seronegative.

The chain joins TRBV6-5 to TRBJ2-3; 7 positions agree with TRBD2. The length of the CDR3 is 15 residues. Germline CDR1 MNHEY, CDR2 SVGAGI. Trimming removed 2 bases from V and 3 bases from J; junction bases left unmatched: 5. The CDR3 nucleotides are TGTGCCAGCAGTTACACCCCCGGGGGGACAGATACGCAGTATTTT. This codes for CASSYTPGGTDTQYF.

J is TRBJ2-1 and V is TRBV7-3, with unresolved D. Germline values: CDR1 SGHTA, CDR2 FQGTGA. The length of the CDR3 is 16 residues. The V end was cut by 1 base, the J end by 7 bases, with 17 bases between. In DNA, the CDR3 is TGTGCCAGCAGCTTAAGTAAGGCTCGAGGTGGGAATGAGCAGTTCTTC. It codes for CASSLSKARGGNEQFF.

The V gene is TRBV30, the J gene TRBJ1-2; weak D call: TRBD1 (6 bases). V lost 2 bases and J 6 bases, leaving 16 bases between the germline ends. This CDR3 spans 14 amino acids. Germline-derived CDR1 and CDR2 are GTSNPN and SVGIG (reference sequence). CDR3 sequence: CAWSLGPGDHGYTF. DNA of the CDR3: TGTGCCTGGAGTCTCGGGCCAGGGGACCATGGCTACACCTTC. Full variable domain (remainder filled in from reference TRBV30 and TRBJ1-2): SQTIHQWPATLVQPVGSPLSLECTVEGTSNPNLYWYRQAAGRGLQLLFYSVGIGQISSEVPQNLSASRPQDRQFILSSKKLLLSDSGFYLCAWSLGPGDHGYTFGSGTRLTVV.

V gene TRBV6-1 combines with J gene TRBJ2-1; D may be TRBD2 (5 bases). The V end lost 4 bases, the J end lost 3 bases, and 13 bases lay between the germline ends. CDR1 and CDR2 from the germline V gene are MNHNS and SASEGT. This CDR3 contains 15 residues. CDR3: CASSAKGSGYNEQFF. For the CDR3, the DNA is TGTGCCAGCAGTGCTAAAGGGAGCGGCTACAATGAGCAGTTCTTC.